Given below is one TCR beta chain in context. These data belong to a study of blood T cell repertoires in COVID-19. Method: immunoSEQ multiplex PCR; TCRdb's copy keeps in-frame clones and lacks some. The sample includes 95,000 to 110,000 clones, roughly 90% of them seen just once. CDR1 is MNHEY and CDR2 is SMNVEV in the germline V gene (reference sequence). The junction had 5 bases not matched to a gene; V was cut back by 5 bases and J by 6 bases. The length of the CDR3 is 13 residues. The sequencing input was peripheral blood. The rearrangement joins TRBV27 to TRBJ1-2; 8 bases are shared with TRBD1. The source of this sequence is a woman aged 55 to 70 with acute or convalescent COVID-19. The CDR3 coding sequence is TGTGCCAGCAGTCTTCGGACAGGGAATGGCTACACCTTC. Translating it yields CASSLRTGNGYTF.